This T cell receptor beta chain stems from a study of blood T cells in healthy people across ages. The CDR3 sequence is 12 residues long. Per germline, CDR1 SGHAT and CDR2 FQNNGV. Sample-barcoded 5' priming and a J-beta primer mix drove a second PCR of roughly 6 to 12 cycles. All cDNA molecules were each tagged by a template-switch adaptor with 12 random nucleotides. All samples yielded 3 million or more CDR3-containing paired-end reads. MiXCR, run by TCRdb on the 5' RACE reads, gives a single entry per CDR3 protein. Among some 1.7 million distinct CDR3 sequences listed, 28% were seen once. The authors extracted at least 5.5 micrograms of total RNA per sample.

The receptor was isolated from a woman younger than 45 in good health. Sequenced sample: blood. The chain employs TRBV11-2 and TRBJ2-5; D is unclear. The DNA end is a closer match to TRBJ2-7, so the J assignment may be wrong. DNA for the CDR3: TGTGCCAGCAGCACAAATTCCCTCGAGCAGTACTTC. Amino acids: CASSTNSLEQYF.